This T cell receptor beta chain was documented in a study of shared clonotypes between healthy human individuals. Background on the study: Participating donors consisted of a couple of women and a few men aged 18 to 49.

Clones were read by immunoSEQ multiplex PCR, and TCRdb kept only the in-frame ones, dropping some. The data show roughly 500,000 clones, 75% to 85% seen once. This CDR3 has 15 residues. The germline V gene encodes CDR1 SGHDN and CDR2 FVKESK. V lost 4 bases to trimming and J lost 5 bases, with 12 bases between them. Only Caucasian adults living in Nashville, Tennessee served as donors. This sequence originates from a woman aged 40 to 50 in good health. Some clones in this sample may be carry-over from other donors' samples. The V gene is TRBV14, the J gene TRBJ2-6, with D uncertain. Sequenced material: PBMCs. CDR3: CASSPHTVRANVLTF. CDR3 DNA: TGTGCCAGCAGCCCTCATACAGTCCGGGCCAACGTCCTGACTTTC.